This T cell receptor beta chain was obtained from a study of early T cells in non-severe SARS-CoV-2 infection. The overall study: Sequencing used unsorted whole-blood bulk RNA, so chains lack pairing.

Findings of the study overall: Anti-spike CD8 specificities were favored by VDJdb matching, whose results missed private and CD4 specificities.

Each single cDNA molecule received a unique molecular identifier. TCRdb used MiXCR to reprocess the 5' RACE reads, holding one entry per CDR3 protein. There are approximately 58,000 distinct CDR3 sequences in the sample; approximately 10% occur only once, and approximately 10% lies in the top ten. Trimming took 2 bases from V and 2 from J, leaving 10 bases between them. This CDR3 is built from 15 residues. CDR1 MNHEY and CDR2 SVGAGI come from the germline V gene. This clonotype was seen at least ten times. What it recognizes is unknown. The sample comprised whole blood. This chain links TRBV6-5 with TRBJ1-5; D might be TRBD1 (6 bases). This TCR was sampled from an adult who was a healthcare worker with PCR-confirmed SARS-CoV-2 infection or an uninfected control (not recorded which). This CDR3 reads CASSYDRSGNQPQHF. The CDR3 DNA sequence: TGTGCCAGCAGTTACGACAGGTCTGGCAATCAGCCCCAGCATTTT.